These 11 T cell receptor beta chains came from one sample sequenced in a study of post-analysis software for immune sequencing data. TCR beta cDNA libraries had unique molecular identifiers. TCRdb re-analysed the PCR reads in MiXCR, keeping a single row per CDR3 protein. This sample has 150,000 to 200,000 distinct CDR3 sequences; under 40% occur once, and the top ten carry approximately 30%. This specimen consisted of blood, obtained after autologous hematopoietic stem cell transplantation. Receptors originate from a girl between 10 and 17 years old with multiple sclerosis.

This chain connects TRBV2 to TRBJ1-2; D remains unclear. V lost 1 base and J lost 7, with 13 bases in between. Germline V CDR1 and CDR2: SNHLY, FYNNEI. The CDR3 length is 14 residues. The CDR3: CASSEGLGRTGYTF. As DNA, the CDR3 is TGTGCCAGCAGTGAAGGGCTGGGTAGAACTGGCTACACCTTC.

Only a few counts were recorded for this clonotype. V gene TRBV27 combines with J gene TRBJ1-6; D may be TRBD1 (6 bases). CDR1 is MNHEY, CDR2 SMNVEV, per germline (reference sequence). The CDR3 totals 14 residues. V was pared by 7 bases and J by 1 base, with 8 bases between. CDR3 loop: CASTQGSYNSPLHF. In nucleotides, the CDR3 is TGTGCCAGCACACAGGGATCCTATAATTCACCCCTCCACTTT.

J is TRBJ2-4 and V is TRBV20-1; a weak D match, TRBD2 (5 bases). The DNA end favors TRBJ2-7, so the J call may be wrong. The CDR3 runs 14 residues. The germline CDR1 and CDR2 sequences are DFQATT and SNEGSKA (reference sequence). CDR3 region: CSAQPDSNSYEQYF. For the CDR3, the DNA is TGCAGTGCCCAGCCGGACTCGAATTCCTACGAGCAGTACTTC.

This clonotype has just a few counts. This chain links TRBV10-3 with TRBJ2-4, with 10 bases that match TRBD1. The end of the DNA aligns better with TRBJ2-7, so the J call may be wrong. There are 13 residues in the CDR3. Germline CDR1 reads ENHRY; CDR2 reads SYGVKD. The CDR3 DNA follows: TGTGCCATCCGTGGGGGACAGGGGAACGAGCAGTACTTC. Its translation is CAIRGGQGNEQYF.

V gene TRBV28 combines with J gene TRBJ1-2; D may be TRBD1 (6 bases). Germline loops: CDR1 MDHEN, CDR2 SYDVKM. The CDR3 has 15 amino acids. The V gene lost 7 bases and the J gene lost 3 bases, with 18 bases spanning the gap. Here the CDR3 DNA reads TGTGCCAGCACCACTAGTGGGGGGCACCACTATGGCTACACCTTC. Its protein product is CASTTSGGHHYGYTF.

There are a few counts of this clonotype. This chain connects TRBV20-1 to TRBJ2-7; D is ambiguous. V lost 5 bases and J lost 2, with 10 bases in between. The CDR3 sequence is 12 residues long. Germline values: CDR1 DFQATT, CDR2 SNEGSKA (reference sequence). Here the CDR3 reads CSAHLGTYEQYF. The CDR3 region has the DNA TGCAGTGCTCACCTAGGGACCTACGAGCAGTACTTC.

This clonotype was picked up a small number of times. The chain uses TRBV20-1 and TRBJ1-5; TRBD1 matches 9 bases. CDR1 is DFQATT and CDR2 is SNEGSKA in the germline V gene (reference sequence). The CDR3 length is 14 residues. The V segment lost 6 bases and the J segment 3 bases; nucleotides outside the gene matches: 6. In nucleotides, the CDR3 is TGCAGTGCGAGACAGGGGGTAGTCAATCAGCCCCAGCATTTT. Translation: CSARQGVVNQPQHF.

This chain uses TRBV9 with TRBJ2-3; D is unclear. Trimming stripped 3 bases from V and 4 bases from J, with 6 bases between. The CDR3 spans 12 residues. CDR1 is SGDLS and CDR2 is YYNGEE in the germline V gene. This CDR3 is CASSGTADTQYF. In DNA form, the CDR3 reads TGTGCCAGCAGCGGGACCGCAGATACGCAGTATTTT. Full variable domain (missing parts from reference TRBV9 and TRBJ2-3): DSGVTQTPKHLITATGQRVTLRCSPRSGDLSVYWYQQSLDQGLQFLIQYYNGEERAKGNILERFSAQQFPDLHSELNLSSLELGDSALYFCASSGTADTQYFGPGTRLTVL.

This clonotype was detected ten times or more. The CDR3 region is CASSKGYEQYF. The CDR3, as DNA: TGTGCCAGCAGCAAGGGCTACGAGCAGTACTTC. This rearrangement joins TRBV7-8 to TRBJ2-7; D gene ambiguous. The length of the CDR3 is 11 residues. Trimming took off 5 bases at V and 3 bases at J, with 5 bases between the two ends. Germline V CDR1 and CDR2: SGHVS, FQNEAQ.

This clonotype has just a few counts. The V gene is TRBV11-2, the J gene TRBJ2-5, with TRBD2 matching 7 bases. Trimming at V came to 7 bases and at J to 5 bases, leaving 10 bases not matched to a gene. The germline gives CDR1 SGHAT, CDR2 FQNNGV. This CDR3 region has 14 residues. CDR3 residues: CASKGGSTLETQYF. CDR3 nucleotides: TGTGCCAGCAAGGGAGGGAGCACCTTGGAGACCCAGTACTTC.

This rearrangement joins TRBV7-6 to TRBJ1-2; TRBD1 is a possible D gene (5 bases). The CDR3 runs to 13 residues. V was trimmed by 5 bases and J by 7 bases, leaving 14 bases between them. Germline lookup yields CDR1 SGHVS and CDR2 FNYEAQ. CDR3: CASSPTGGSGYTF. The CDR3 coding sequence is TGTGCCAGCAGCCCGACGGGGGGGAGTGGCTACACCTTC.